The TCR beta chain described here comes from a study of T-cell memory formation after mild COVID-19. Researchers used 5'RACE with constant-segment primers to make TCR alpha and TCR beta cDNA libraries that carry sample barcodes and UMIs. MiXCR, run by TCRdb on the 5' RACE reads, gives a single entry per CDR3 protein. Among more than 200,000 distinct CDR3 sequences listed, over 15% were seen once. On this clonotype itself: The antigen is undetermined.

J was trimmed by 7 bases and V by 4 bases; bases with no gene match: 9. Per the germline V gene, CDR1 is SGHTA and CDR2 is FQGNSA. The CDR3 runs to 15 residues. The study's findings and limits: In pre-infection memory, a portion of responding clones appeared, which suggested that cross-reactive memory joined. Clones contracting over day 15 to 85 were CD4/CD8 balanced, with later expanders leaning CD4+.

This receptor was identified in a man aged 18 to 30 who had mild COVID-19 (a few samples of this study predate the infection). Cell type and time point are not known. This chain joins TRBV7-2 and TRBJ2-1, with TRBD1 matching 8 bases. Sequenced material: PBMCs or a T cell subset sorted from them (not recorded which). The CDR3 loop is CASSSRGPTGNEQFF. The CDR3 coding sequence is TGTGCCAGCAGCTCCAGGGGGCCTACAGGAAATGAGCAGTTCTTC. The full variable domain, rest sourced from reference TRBV7-2 and TRBJ2-1, is GAGVSQSPSNKVTEKGKDVELRCDPISGHTALYWYRQSLGQGLEFLIYFQGNSAPDKSGLPSDRFSAERTGGSVSTLTIQRTQQEDSAVYLCASSSRGPTGNEQFFGPGTRLTVL.